In this sample, the clone carrying this TCR beta chain turned up once. These data originate in a study of blood T cell repertoires in COVID-19. Across the whole study: COVID-19 samples collected from the United States, Italy and Spain covered acute and convalescent phases. Sources were T cells, B-cell-depleted T cells, or PBMCs; the material itself was cDNA or gDNA.

As processed by the authors: Quantification of nucleated cells was approximated via reference gene primer amplification. Only in-frame clones appear in the TCRdb table, and some are missing; sequencing was by immunoSEQ multiplex PCR. Clone size and the V and J calls come from that table; the DNA yielded D and trimming. The sample carries 200,000 to 250,000 clones, about nine tenths recorded once. Germline-derived CDR1 and CDR2 are GTSNPN and SVGIG (reference sequence). Trimming left V 4 bases short and J 6 bases short, with 10 bases between. The CDR3 extends over 12 amino acids. This chain links TRBV30 with TRBJ2-1; D unclear. The sequenced sample consisted of peripheral blood. This receptor was taken from a man aged 30-40 years who had recovered from COVID-19. The CDR3 loop reads CAWTRRPNEQFF. Written as DNA, the CDR3 is TGTGCCTGGACTCGGAGACCCAATGAGCAGTTCTTC.